This paragraph reports one T cell receptor (beta chain). No antigen is known for it. The entry originates in a study of T cell responses to AZD1222 COVID-19 vaccine. Points from the study as a whole: At 160-218 and 743-854, vaccine-associated CD4 TCRs were dominant, and they spanned spike. Seropositive status at baseline applied to only 6 or 7 AZD1222 recipients. Rises in breadth and depth of Spike-specific TCRs came after two AZD1222 doses. The donor group comprised mostly white British people and more females; the analysis possibly underestimated clonal diversity.

This table comes from immunoSEQ multiplex PCR, and its TCRdb copy is limited to in-frame clones, with some not included. The sample yields roughly 58,000 clones, approximately 89% seen once. The CDR3 contains 17 residues. Losses at the gene ends were 6 bases for V and 7 bases for J; bases not matched to a gene: 17. Germline assignment: CDR1 LNHDA and CDR2 SQIVND (reference sequence). Material: peripheral blood, obtained on day 0 of MenACWY control vaccination. The sequence was obtained from an adult in good health. This chain joins TRBV19 and TRBJ1-2; 10 bases agree with TRBD1. CDR3 loop: CASRDSGTGVGEGGYTF. The CDR3 coding sequence is TGTGCCAGTAGGGACTCCGGGACAGGGGTCGGGGAAGGTGGCTACACCTTC.